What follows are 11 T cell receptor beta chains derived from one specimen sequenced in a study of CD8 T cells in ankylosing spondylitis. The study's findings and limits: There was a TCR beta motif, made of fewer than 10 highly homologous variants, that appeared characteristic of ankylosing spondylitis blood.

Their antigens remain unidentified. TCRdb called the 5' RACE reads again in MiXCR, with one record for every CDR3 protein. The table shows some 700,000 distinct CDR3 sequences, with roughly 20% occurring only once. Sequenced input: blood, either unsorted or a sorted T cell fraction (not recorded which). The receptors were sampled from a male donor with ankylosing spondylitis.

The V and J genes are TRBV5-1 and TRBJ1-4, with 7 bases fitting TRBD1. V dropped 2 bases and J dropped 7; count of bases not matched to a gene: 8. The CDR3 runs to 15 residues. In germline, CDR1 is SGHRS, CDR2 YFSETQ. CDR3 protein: CASSFQGEEGEKLFF. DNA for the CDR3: TGCGCCAGCAGCTTCCAGGGGGAAGAGGGTGAAAAACTGTTTTTT.

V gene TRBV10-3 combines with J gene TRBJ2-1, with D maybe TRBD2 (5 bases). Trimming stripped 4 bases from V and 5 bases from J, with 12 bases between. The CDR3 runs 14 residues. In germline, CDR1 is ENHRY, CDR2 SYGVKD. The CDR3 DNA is TGTGCCATCAGTGTAGGAGACTACGACAATGAGCAGTTCTTC. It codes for CAISVGDYDNEQFF.

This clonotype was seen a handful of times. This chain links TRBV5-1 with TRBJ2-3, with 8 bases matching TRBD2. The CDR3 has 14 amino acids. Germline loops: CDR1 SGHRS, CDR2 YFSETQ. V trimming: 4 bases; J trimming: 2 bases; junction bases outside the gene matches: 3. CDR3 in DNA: TGCGCCAGCAGCGGCGGACTAGCCACAGATACGCAGTATTTT. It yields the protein CASSGGLATDTQYF.

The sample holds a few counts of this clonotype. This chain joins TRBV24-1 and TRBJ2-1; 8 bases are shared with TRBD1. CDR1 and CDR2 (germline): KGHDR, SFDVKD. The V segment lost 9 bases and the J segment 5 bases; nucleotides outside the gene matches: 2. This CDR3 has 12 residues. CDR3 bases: TGTGCCACCGGACAGGGTAACAATGAGCAGTTCTTC. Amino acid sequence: CATGQGNNEQFF.

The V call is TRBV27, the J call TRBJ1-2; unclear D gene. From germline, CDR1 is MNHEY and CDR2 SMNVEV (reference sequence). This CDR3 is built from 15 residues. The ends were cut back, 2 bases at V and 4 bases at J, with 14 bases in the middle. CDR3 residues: CASSLSWQVLYGYTF. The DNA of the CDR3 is TGTGCCAGCAGTTTAAGCTGGCAGGTCCTCTATGGCTACACCTTC.

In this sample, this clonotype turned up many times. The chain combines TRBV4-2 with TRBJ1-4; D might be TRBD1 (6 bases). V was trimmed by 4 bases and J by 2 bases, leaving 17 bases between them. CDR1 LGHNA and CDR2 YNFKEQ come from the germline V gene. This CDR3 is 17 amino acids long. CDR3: CASSRTGQGSTNEKLFF. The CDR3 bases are TGTGCCAGCAGCCGCACAGGGCAGGGATCGACTAATGAAAAACTGTTTTTT.

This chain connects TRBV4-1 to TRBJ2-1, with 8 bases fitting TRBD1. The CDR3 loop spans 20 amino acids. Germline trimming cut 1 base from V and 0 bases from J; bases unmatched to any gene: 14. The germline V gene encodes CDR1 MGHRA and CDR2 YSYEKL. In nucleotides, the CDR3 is TGCGCCAGCAGCCAAGTTAAGTGGTCAGGGGGCCCTAGCTCCTACAATGAGCAGTTCTTC. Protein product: CASSQVKWSGGPSSYNEQFF.

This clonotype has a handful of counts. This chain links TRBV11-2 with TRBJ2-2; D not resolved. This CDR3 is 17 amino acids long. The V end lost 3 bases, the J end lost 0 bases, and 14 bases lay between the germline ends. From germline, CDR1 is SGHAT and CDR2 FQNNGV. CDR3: CASSFMGILANTGELFF. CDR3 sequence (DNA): TGTGCCAGCAGCTTCATGGGAATCCTCGCGAACACCGGGGAGCTGTTTTTT.

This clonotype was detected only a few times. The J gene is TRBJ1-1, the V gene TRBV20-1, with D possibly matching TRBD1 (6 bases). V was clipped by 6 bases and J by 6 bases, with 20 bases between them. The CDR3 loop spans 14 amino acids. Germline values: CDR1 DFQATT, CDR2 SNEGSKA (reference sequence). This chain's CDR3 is CSAGGGLRGSEAFF. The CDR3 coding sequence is TGCAGTGCGGGAGGGGGGCTAAGAGGCTCTGAAGCTTTCTTT.

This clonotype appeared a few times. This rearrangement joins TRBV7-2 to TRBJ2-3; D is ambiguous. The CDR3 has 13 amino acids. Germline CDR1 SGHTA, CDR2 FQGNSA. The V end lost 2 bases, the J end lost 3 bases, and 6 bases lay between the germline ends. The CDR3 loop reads CASSLIRTDTQYF. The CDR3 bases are TGTGCCAGCAGCTTAATCCGGACAGATACGCAGTATTTT.

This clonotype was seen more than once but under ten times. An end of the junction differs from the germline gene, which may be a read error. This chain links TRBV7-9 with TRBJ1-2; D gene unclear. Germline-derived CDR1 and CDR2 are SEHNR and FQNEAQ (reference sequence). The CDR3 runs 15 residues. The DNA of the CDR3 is TGTGCCAGCAGCTTAACCGGGAGAAATAACTATGGCTACACCTTT. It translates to CASSLTGRNNYGYTF.